This passage covers 21 T cell receptor beta chains from one sample sequenced in a study of blood T cell repertoires in COVID-19. TCRdb's table, derived via immunoSEQ multiplex PCR, lists solely in-frame clones and lacks some. The sample carries 200,000 to 300,000 clones, about nine tenths recorded once. The sequencing input was peripheral blood. These receptors were obtained from a woman aged 40 to 50 who had recovered from COVID-19.

V is TRBV19 and J is TRBJ1-3, with 7 bases fitting TRBD1. With V trimmed by 6 bases and J by 0 bases, 5 bases remained unmatched. The V gene's germline CDR1 is LNHDA and CDR2 SQIVND (reference sequence). CDR3 size: 15 residues. Here the CDR3 reads CASRPTGTSGNTIYF. As DNA, the CDR3 is TGTGCCAGTAGGCCGACAGGGACCTCTGGAAACACCATATATTTT.

The chain joins TRBV19 to TRBJ1-6, with a weak D call TRBD1 (6 bases). This CDR3 spans 15 amino acids. Between the trimmed V and J ends, which lost 0 bases and 7 bases, there was a span of 10 bases. Germline CDR1 reads LNHDA; CDR2 reads SQIVND (reference sequence). The CDR3 region has the DNA TGTGCCAGTAGTATAGACGGAACAGGGAATTCACCCCTCCACTTT. This encodes CASSIDGTGNSPLHF.

The CDR3 sequence is CSVERWQGGHGYTF. As DNA, the CDR3 is TGCAGCGTTGAACGCTGGCAGGGGGGCCATGGCTACACCTTC. The chain has TRBV29-1 and TRBJ1-2, with 7 bases that match TRBD1. Germline V gives CDR1 SQVTM, CDR2 ANQGSEA. There are 14 residues in the CDR3. The J segment lost 6 bases and the V segment lost 2 bases, leaving 9 bases of the junction unmatched. Supplemented by reference TRBV29-1 and TRBJ1-2, the full variable domain reads SAVISQKPSRDICQRGTSLTIQCQVDSQVTMMFWYRQQPGQSLTLIATANQGSEATYESGFVIDKFPISRPNLTFSTLTVSNMSPEDSSIYLCSVERWQGGHGYTFGSGTRLTVV.

The chain has TRBV10-1 and TRBJ2-5; 7 bases fit TRBD1. The CDR3 covers 17 residues. Germline CDR1 is WNHNN and CDR2 is SYGVQD (reference sequence). The junction had 17 bases not matched to a gene; V was cut back by 5 bases and J by 5 bases. The CDR3 nucleotides are TGCGCCAGCAGTCCGGACAGGCGTGGGGTTGGTCCGGAGACCCAGTACTTC. It is translated as CASSPDRRGVGPETQYF.

The V and J genes are TRBV6-8 and TRBJ2-2; 9 nucleotides agree with TRBD2. Germline assignment: CDR1 MNHGY and CDR2 SAAAGT. There are 19 residues in the CDR3. V lost 2 bases and J lost 7; bases outside the gene matches: 17. CDR3 region: CASSYPVPRRGGYGGELFF. The CDR3 DNA is TGTGCCAGCAGTTACCCCGTGCCCCGGCGGGGGGGCTATGGCGGGGAGCTGTTTTTT.

This chain connects TRBV7-9 to TRBJ1-1, with D perhaps TRBD1 (5 bases). The CDR3 has 14 residues. CDR1 is SEHNR and CDR2 is FQNEAQ in the germline V gene (reference sequence). V dropped 2 bases and J dropped 5 bases, with 12 bases sitting between them. This CDR3 reads CASSLNRGWTEAFF. Here the CDR3 DNA reads TGTGCCAGCAGCTTAAACCGGGGGTGGACTGAAGCTTTCTTT.

This chain joins TRBV27 and TRBJ1-2; TRBD1 is a possible D gene (6 bases). The CDR3 runs to 16 residues. V was cut by 3 bases and J by 8 bases, with 22 bases left in between. The germline gives CDR1 MNHEY, CDR2 SMNVEV (reference sequence). The CDR3 spells CASSFLTRAGAGGYTF. The CDR3, as DNA: TGTGCCAGCAGTTTCCTCACCCGGGCAGGGGCTGGCGGCTACACCTTC.

This chain connects TRBV5-1 to TRBJ2-5, with TRBD2 as a possible D gene (5 bases). There are 15 residues in the CDR3. Germline CDR1 and CDR2: SGHRS and YFSETQ. The V end was cut by 3 bases, the J end by 1 base, with 13 bases between. This CDR3 reads CASSSGISPQETQYF. Here the CDR3 DNA reads TGCGCCAGCAGCTCGGGAATCTCACCCCAAGAGACCCAGTACTTC. The full variable domain, its missing parts supplied by reference TRBV5-1 and TRBJ2-5, is KAGVTQTPRYLIKTRGQQVTLSCSPISGHRSVSWYQQTPGQGLQFLFEYFSETQRNKGNFPGRFSGRQFSNSRSEMNVSTLELGDSALYLCASSSGISPQETQYFGPGTRLLVL.

The V and J genes are TRBV7-8 and TRBJ2-6, with D perhaps TRBD1 (6 bases). V lost 1 base, J lost 0 bases, and 16 bases lay in between. The CDR3 extends over 19 amino acids. Per germline, CDR1 SGHVS and CDR2 FQNEAQ. CDR3 nucleotides: TGTGCCAGCAGCTTAGAGTTAGGGACACTTACCTCTGGGGCCAACGTCCTGACTTTC. The encoded protein is CASSLELGTLTSGANVLTF.

The chain couples TRBV9 to TRBJ2-1; 7 positions match TRBD2. CDR3 length equals 16 residues. J was trimmed by 8 bases and V by 6 bases; bases with no gene match: 17. Germline loops: CDR1 SGDLS, CDR2 YYNGEE. The CDR3 reads CASTKRLAVAVHEQFF. The CDR3 nucleotides are TGTGCCAGCACCAAGAGGCTAGCGGTGGCCGTCCATGAGCAGTTCTTC. The complete variable domain, with remaining parts taken from reference TRBV9 and TRBJ2-1, reads DSGVTQTPKHLITATGQRVTLRCSPRSGDLSVYWYQQSLDQGLQFLIQYYNGEERAKGNILERFSAQQFPDLHSELNLSSLELGDSALYFCASTKRLAVAVHEQFFGPGTRLTVL.

This clone was seen just once. V usage is TRBV5-8 and J usage is TRBJ2-1; the match to TRBD1 covers 8 bases. This CDR3 is built from 12 residues. J lost 15 bases, V lost 4 bases, and 9 bases had no gene match. CDR1 is SGHTS and CDR2 is YDEGEE in the germline V gene. CDR3 region: CASSHEQGVGFF. The CDR3 nucleotides are TGTGCCAGCAGCCACGAACAGGGGGTAGGGTTCTTC. The full variable domain, with the rest looked up from reference TRBV5-8 and TRBJ2-1, is EAGVTQSPTHLIKTRGQQATLRCSPISGHTSVYWYQQALGLGLQFLLWYDEGEERNRGNFPPRFSGRQFPNYSSELNVNALELEDSALYLCASSHEQGVGFFGPGTRLTVL.

The chain carries TRBV7-4 and TRBJ1-2; TRBD1 matches 7 bases. The germline CDR1 and CDR2 sequences are SGHVT and SQSDAQ. The V and J ends lost 2 bases and 7 bases, in that order; junction bases with no gene match: 19. The CDR3 has 18 residues. Here the CDR3 reads CASSLRLGAGGGECGYTF. The DNA for the CDR3 is TGTGCCAGCAGCTTAAGACTGGGAGCGGGAGGGGGCGAATGTGGCTACACCTTC. Drawing the rest from reference TRBV7-4 and TRBJ1-2, the complete variable domain is GAGVSQSPRYKVAKRGRDVALRCDSISGHVTLYWYRQTLGQGSEVLTYSQSDAQRDKSGRPSGRFSAERPERSVSTLKIQRTEQGDSAVYLCASSLRLGAGGGECGYTFGSGTRLTVV.

This rearrangement joins TRBV2 to TRBJ1-1; 7 positions agree with TRBD1. V was pared by 7 bases and J by 8 bases, with 7 bases of the junction left unmatched. Germline CDR1 reads SNHLY; CDR2 reads FYNNEI. The CDR3 spans 12 residues. CDR3 residues: CASTSRGWEAFF. As DNA, the CDR3 is TGTGCCAGCACGTCCAGGGGGTGGGAAGCTTTCTTT.

J is TRBJ1-1 and V is TRBV7-3; the D gene is possibly TRBD1 (5 bases). V dropped 1 base and J dropped 4 bases, with 7 bases sitting between them. The CDR3 length is 13 residues. Germline CDR1 reads SGHTA; CDR2 reads FQGTGA. CDR3: CASSLRRGTEAFF. For the CDR3, the DNA is TGTGCCAGCAGCTTAAGAAGGGGCACTGAAGCTTTCTTT. The whole variable domain, filled in from reference TRBV7-3 and TRBJ1-1, reads GAGVSQTPSNKVTEKGKYVELRCDPISGHTALYWYRQSLGQGPEFLIYFQGTGAADDSGLPNDRFFAVRPEGSVSTLKIQRTERGDSAVYLCASSLRRGTEAFFGQGTRLTVV.

The V call is TRBV23-1, the J call TRBJ1-1; no definite D call. TRBV23-1 is treated as an ORF (open reading frame) with a function not yet certain. Trimming took 0 bases from V and 11 from J, leaving 7 bases between them. The CDR3 runs 11 residues. CDR3 loop: CASSQSGEAFF. DNA of the CDR3: TGCGCCAGCAGTCAATCCGGTGAGGCTTTCTTT.

The gene calls are TRBV5-1 and TRBJ1-2; 7 positions match TRBD1. CDR3 length: 14 amino acids. Germline V gene data show CDR1 as SGHRS and CDR2 as YFSETQ. V gave up 4 bases and J gave up 3 bases; unmatched junction bases: 6. Written as DNA, the CDR3 is TGCGCCAGCAGCCCGACAGGGAGCGACTATGGCTACACCTTC. Amino acids: CASSPTGSDYGYTF.

This clone appeared a few times. The chain recombines TRBV7-8 with TRBJ1-2; 11 nucleotides line up with TRBD1. The CDR3 covers 14 residues. With V trimmed by 5 bases and J by 7 bases, 6 bases remained unmatched. Germline CDR1 SGHVS, CDR2 FQNEAQ. CDR3 DNA: TGTGCCAGCAGCCCGTGGACAGGGGGCCTTGGCTACACCTTC. Its translation: CASSPWTGGLGYTF.

V and J are TRBV30 and TRBJ2-7; D is possibly TRBD2 (6 bases). The CDR3 covers 14 residues. V was trimmed by 4 bases and J by 3 bases, leaving 16 bases between them. Looked up from germline, CDR1 is GTSNPN and CDR2 is SVGIG (reference sequence). The CDR3 bases are TGTGCCTGGACCCGGACGGGCGGGGACTACGAGCAGTACTTC. Its protein is CAWTRTGGDYEQYF.

This clone showed up just once. The chain recombines TRBV5-8 with TRBJ2-4; TRBD1 might be the D (6 bases). The CDR3 has 13 residues. The V gene's germline CDR1 is SGHTS and CDR2 YDEGEE. Trimming pared 6 bases from V and 5 bases from J, leaving 12 bases between. The CDR3 here is CASIRTEENIQYF. Written as DNA, the CDR3 is TGTGCCAGCATCCGGACAGAGGAAAACATTCAGTACTTC.

The V and J genes are TRBV6-1 and TRBJ2-2; D perhaps matches TRBD1 (6 bases). Deletions cut 2 bases from V and 0 bases from J, with 10 bases between. CDR3 length: 16 amino acids. The V gene's germline CDR1 is MNHNS and CDR2 SASEGT. The CDR3 reads CASSEWGQANTGELFF. The DNA for the CDR3 is TGTGCCAGCAGTGAATGGGGGCAGGCGAACACCGGGGAGCTGTTTTTT.

J is TRBJ2-5 and V is TRBV11-2; 7 bases align to TRBD2. V lost 4 bases, J lost 4 bases, and 6 bases stayed unmatched. Germline assignment: CDR1 SGHAT and CDR2 FQNNGV. This CDR3 is built from 14 residues. For the CDR3, the DNA is TGTGCCAGCAGCTCCGGGACTAAAGTAGAGACCCAGTACTTC. It translates to CASSSGTKVETQYF.